The present entry profiles one TCR beta chain with its context. Its cognate antigen has yet to be identified. No base qualities exist here, and no much larger clone lies one base off it. This entry is derived from a study of blood T cell repertoires in COVID-19 (dated by TCRdb to about 2020). The study in broad terms: Collaborator samples came from the United States, Italy and Spain and covered acute and convalescent phases of COVID-19. The prospective study material was composed of cDNA or gDNA derived from T cells, B-cell-depleted T cells, or PBMCs. The samples were drawn from the first 160 participants of the ongoing ImmuneRACE study and from 1,254 subjects provided by 6 global collaborators. Subjects who had been exposed to COVID-19, were actively infected with it, or had recovered from it provided the deeply sampled blood TCRbeta repertoires that made up the dataset. Sample metadata almost always included a de-identified subject ID, COVID-19 status, age in years and sex. Where available, HLA class I and class II types were obtained from metadata supplied by the sample provider rather than from assay-based typing. The repertoires were made available in a free public database intended to serve as a resource for research on the immune response to SARS-CoV-2.

In the prospective study, participants were about 18 to 95 years old, resided in fewer than 25 geographic areas of the United States, and were enrolled through a virtual design. To assign participants to cohorts, the prospective study relied on clinical history that participants themselves reported in a screening survey and a study questionnaire. ImmuneRACE Cohort 3 recovered participants were defined by two consecutive negative NP/OP PCR tests, healthcare professional clearance, or symptom resolution. In the prospective study, whole blood, serum and a nasopharyngeal or oropharyngeal swab were collected from each participant by mobile phlebotomists. Additional blood draws and questionnaires over an approximately 2-month period could optionally be provided by prospective study participants. Before DNA extraction, blood samples from the prospective study were shipped at room temperature or frozen.

V and J lose 7 bases and 3 bases, and a span of 12 bases separates them. The germline V gene encodes CDR1 MNHEY and CDR2 SVGAGI. The CDR3 runs 13 residues from the cysteine to the phenylalanine. Only CDR3 DNA remains: 39 bases, in frame from the first base. General conclusions and limits of the study: Clinical and demographic metadata were provided uncurated, with the amount varying by source and participant.

The immunoSEQ Assay, a bias-controlled multiplex PCR, was used to amplify TCRbeta CDR3 regions from genomic DNA. The original pipeline was this. The number of nucleated cells in each sample was estimated from the amplification of reference gene primers within the assay. To quantify the absolute abundance of each unique TCRbeta CDR3 rearrangement, sequence reads were collapsed and filtered. For each sample, productive Simpson clonality was calculated as the square root of Simpson's diversity index across productive rearrangements. The table comes from immuneACCESS by way of TCRdb, which keeps in-frame sequences with V and J called. Part of the clones is missing from these tables; in studies checked, under half for an unresolved V gene and the rest for unknown reasons. The V and J calls and the clone size are those of that table, but D and trimming were determined from the DNA. This sample lists some 510,000 clones; roughly 90% were detected once. The ten largest clones represent about 1.7% of the sample.

The chain links TRBV6-5 with TRBJ1-1, and TRBD1 may be the D gene, going by 5 matching bases. The source material was PBMCs or T cells enriched from blood (not recorded which). The clonotype originates from a middle-aged woman who had recovered from COVID-19. The nucleotides are TGTGCCAGCATTCTGCAGACAGACACTGAAGCTTTCTTT. It is translated as CASILQTDTEAFF.